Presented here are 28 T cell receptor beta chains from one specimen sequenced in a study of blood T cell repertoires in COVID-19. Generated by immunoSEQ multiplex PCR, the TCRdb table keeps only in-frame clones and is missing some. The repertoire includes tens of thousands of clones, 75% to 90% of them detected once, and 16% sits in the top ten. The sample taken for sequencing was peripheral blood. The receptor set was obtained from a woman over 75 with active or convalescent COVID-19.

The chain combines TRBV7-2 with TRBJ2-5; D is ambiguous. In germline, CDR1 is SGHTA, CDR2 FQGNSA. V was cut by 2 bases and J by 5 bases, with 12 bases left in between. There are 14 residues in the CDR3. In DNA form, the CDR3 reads TGTGCCAGCAGCTTACAGTCCCCCTCGGAGACCCAGTACTTC. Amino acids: CASSLQSPSETQYF. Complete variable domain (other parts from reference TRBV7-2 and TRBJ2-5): GAGVSQSPSNKVTEKGKDVELRCDPISGHTALYWYRQSLGQGLEFLIYFQGNSAPDKSGLPSDRFSAERTGGSVSTLTIQRTQQEDSAVYLCASSLQSPSETQYFGPGTRLLVL.

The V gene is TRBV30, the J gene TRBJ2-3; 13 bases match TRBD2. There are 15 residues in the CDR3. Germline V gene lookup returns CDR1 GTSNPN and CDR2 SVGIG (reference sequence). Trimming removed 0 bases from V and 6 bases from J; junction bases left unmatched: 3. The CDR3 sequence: CAWSVSTSGRDTQYF. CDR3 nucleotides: TGTGCCTGGAGTGTATCGACTAGCGGGAGGGATACGCAGTATTTT.

Written as DNA, the CDR3 is TGTGCCTGGGCGACTAGCGGGGTACTGAATACGCAGTATTTT. Translating it yields CAWATSGVLNTQYF. This chain connects TRBV30 to TRBJ2-3; TRBD2 agrees at 11 bases. Unmatched junction bases numbered 8, after V lost 5 bases and J lost 7 bases. The CDR3 contains 14 residues. Looked up from germline, CDR1 is GTSNPN and CDR2 is SVGIG (reference sequence).

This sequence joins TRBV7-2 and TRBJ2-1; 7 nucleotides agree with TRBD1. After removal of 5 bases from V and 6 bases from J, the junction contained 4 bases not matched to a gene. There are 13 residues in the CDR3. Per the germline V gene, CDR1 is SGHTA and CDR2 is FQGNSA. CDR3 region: CASSQQGSNEQFF. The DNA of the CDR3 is TGTGCCAGCAGCCAACAGGGGTCCAATGAGCAGTTCTTC.

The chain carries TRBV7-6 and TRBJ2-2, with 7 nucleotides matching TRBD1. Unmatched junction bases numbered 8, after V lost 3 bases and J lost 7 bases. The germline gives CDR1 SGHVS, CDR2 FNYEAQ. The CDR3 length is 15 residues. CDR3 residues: CASSLQTGRVGELFF. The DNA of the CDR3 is TGTGCCAGCAGCTTGCAGACAGGGCGGGTCGGGGAGCTGTTTTTT.

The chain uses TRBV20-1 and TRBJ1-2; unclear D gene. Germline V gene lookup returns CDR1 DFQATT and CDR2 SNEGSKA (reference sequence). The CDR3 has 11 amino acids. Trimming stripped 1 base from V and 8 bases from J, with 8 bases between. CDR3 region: CSARGDMGYTF. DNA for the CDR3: TGCAGTGCTAGAGGAGATATGGGCTACACCTTC.

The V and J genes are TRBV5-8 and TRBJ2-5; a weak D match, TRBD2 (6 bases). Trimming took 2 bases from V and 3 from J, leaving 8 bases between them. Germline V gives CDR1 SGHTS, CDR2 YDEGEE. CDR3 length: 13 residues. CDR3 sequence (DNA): TGTGCCAGCAGCTTTAGCGGAAAAGAGACCCAGTACTTC. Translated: CASSFSGKETQYF.

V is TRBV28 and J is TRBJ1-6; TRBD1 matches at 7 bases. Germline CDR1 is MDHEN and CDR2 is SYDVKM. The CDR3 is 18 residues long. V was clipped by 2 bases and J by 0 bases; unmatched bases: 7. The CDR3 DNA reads TGTGCCAGCAGTTTACGGGACAGCTATAGCTCCTATAATTCACCCCTCCACTTT. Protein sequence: CASSLRDSYSSYNSPLHF. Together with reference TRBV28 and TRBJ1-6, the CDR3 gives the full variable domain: DVKVTQSSRYLVKRTGEKVFLECVQDMDHENMFWYRQDPGLGLRLIYFSYDVKMKEKGDIPEGYSVSREKKERFSLILESASTNQTSMYLCASSLRDSYSSYNSPLHFGNGTRLTVT.

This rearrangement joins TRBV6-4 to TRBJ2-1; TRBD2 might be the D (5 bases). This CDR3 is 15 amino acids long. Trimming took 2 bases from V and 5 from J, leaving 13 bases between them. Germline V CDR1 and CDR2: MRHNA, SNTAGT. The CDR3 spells CASSDETKRDNEQFF. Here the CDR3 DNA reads TGTGCCAGCAGTGACGAAACTAAGAGGGACAATGAGCAGTTCTTC.

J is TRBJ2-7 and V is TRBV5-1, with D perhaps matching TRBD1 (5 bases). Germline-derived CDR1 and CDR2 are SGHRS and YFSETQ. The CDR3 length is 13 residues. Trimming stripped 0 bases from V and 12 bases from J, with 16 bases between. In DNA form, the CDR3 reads TGCGCCAGCAGCTTGGGGGAATCAGGGATATGGTACTTC. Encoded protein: CASSLGESGIWYF.

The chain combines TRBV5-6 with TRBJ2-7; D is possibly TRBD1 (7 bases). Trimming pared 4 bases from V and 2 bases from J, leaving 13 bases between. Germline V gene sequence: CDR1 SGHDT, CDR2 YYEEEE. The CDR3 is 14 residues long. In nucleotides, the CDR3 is TGTGCCAGCAGCCAACAGGGGAGGACCTACGAGCAGTACTTC. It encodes CASSQQGRTYEQYF. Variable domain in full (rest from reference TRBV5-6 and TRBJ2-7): DAGVTQSPTHLIKTRGQQVTLRCSPKSGHDTVSWYQQALGQGPQFIFQYYEEEERQRGNFPDRFSGHQFPNYSSELNVNALLLGDSALYLCASSQQGRTYEQYFGPGTRLTVT.

The CDR3 DNA reads as TGTGCCAGCAGGGATGACAGGGCCTCTTCGCCCCAGCATTTT. As protein: CASRDDRASSPQHF. The chain couples TRBV6-4 to TRBJ1-5; 7 bases align to TRBD1. The CDR3 is 14 amino acids. J lost 9 bases, V lost 6 bases, and 11 bases had no gene match. The V gene's germline CDR1 is MRHNA and CDR2 SNTAGT.

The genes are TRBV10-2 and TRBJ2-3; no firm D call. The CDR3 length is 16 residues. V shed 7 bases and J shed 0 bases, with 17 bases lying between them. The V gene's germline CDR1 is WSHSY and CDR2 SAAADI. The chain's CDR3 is CASNRPGGASTDTQYF. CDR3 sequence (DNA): TGCGCCAGCAATCGACCCGGCGGCGCTAGCACAGATACGCAGTATTTT.

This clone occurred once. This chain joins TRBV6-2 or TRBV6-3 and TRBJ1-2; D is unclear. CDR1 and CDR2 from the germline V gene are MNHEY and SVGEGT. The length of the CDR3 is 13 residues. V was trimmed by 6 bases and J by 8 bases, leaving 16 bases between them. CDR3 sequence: CASRPPPSPGYTF. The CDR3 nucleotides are TGTGCCAGCAGACCTCCTCCGTCCCCGGGCTACACCTTC.

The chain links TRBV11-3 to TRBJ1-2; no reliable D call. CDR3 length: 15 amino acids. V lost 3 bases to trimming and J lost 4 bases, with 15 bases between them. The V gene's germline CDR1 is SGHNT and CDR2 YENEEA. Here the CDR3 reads CASSFVDPRGYGYTF. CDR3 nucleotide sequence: TGTGCCAGCAGCTTTGTGGACCCCCGGGGCTATGGCTACACCTTC.

The CDR3, as DNA: TGCGCCAGCAGCGCGCTAGCGGGAGTGGGCGGGGAGCTGTTTTTT. Translation gives CASSALAGVGGELFF. The V gene is TRBV4-3, the J gene TRBJ2-2; 10 positions agree with TRBD2. This CDR3 has 15 residues. Losses at the gene ends were 5 bases for V and 7 bases for J; bases not matched to a gene: 7. Germline V gives CDR1 LGHNA, CDR2 YSLEER.

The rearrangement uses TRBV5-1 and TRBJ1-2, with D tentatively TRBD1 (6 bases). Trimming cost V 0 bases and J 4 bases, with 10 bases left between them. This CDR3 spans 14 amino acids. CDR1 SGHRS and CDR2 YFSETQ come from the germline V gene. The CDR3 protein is CASSLEDSLYGYTF. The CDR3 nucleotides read TGCGCCAGCAGCTTGGAGGACAGCCTCTATGGCTACACCTTC.

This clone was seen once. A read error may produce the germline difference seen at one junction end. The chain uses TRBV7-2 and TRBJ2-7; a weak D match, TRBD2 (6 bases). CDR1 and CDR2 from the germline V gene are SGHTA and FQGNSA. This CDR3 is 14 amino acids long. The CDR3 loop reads CASSIAGGMDEQYF. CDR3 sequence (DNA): TGTGCCAGCAGCATAGCTGGGGGGATGGACGAGCAGTACTTC.

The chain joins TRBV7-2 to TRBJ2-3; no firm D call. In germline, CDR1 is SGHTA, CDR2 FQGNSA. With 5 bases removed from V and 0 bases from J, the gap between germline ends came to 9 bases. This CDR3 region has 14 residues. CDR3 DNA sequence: TGTGCCAGCAGCCTGAGATCTAGCACAGATACGCAGTATTTT. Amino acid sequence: CASSLRSSTDTQYF. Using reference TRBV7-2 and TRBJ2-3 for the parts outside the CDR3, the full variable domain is GAGVSQSPSNKVTEKGKDVELRCDPISGHTALYWYRQSLGQGLEFLIYFQGNSAPDKSGLPSDRFSAERTGGSVSTLTIQRTQQEDSAVYLCASSLRSSTDTQYFGPGTRLTVL.

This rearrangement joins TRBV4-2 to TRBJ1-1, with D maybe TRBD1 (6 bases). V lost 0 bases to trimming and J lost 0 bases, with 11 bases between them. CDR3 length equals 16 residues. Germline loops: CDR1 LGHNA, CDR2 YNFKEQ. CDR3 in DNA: TGTGCCAGCAGCCAAGAGGGCAGGGGCATGAACACTGAAGCTTTCTTT. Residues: CASSQEGRGMNTEAFF.

CDR3 sequence reads: CSASTGTGGRLPIYF. The CDR3 DNA is TGCAGTGCTAGTACCGGGACAGGGGGCCGGTTACCCATATATTTT. The chain employs TRBV20-1 and TRBJ1-3; 12 nucleotides align to TRBD1. Germline values: CDR1 DFQATT, CDR2 SNEGSKA (reference sequence). Trimming removed 3 bases from V and 11 bases from J; junction bases left unmatched: 11. This CDR3 has 15 amino acids.

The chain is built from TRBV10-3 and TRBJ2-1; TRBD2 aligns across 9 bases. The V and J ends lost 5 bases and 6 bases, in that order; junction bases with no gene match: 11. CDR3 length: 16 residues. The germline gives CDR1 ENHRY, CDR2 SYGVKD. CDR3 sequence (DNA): TGTGCCATCAGTCCTTCTCTAGCGGGACTTGGCAATGAGCAGTTCTTC. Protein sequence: CAISPSLAGLGNEQFF.

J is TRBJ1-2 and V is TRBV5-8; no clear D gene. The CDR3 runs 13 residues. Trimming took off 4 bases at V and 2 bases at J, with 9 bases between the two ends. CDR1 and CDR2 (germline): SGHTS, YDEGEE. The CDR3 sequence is CASSTTENYGYTF. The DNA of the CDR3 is TGTGCCAGCAGCACCACAGAGAACTATGGCTACACCTTC.

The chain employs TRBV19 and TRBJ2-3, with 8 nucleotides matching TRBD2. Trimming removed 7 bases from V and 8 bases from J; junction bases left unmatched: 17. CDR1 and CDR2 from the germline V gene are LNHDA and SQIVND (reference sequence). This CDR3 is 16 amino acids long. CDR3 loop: CASTTSAGTRGSTQYF. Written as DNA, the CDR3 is TGTGCCAGTACCACAAGCGCCGGGACTAGAGGGTCTACGCAGTATTTT. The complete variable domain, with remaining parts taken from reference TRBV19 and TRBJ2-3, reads DGGITQSPKYLFRKEGQNVTLSCEQNLNHDAMYWYRQDPGQGLRLIYYSQIVNDFQKGDIAEGYSVSREKKESFPLTVTSAQKNPTAFYLCASTTSAGTRGSTQYFGPGTRLTVL.

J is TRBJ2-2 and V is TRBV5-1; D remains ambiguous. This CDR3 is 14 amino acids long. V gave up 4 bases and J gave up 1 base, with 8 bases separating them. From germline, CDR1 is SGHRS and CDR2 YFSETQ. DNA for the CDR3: TGCGCCAGCAGCCCCGGGTGGAACACCGGGGAGCTGTTTTTT. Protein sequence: CASSPGWNTGELFF.

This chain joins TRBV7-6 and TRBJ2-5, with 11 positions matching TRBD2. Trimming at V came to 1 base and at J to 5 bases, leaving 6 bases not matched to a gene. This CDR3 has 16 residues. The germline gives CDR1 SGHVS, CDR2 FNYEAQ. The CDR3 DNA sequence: TGTGCCAGCAGCTTAGGGGTAGCGGGGGGGTACGAGACCCAGTACTTC. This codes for CASSLGVAGGYETQYF.

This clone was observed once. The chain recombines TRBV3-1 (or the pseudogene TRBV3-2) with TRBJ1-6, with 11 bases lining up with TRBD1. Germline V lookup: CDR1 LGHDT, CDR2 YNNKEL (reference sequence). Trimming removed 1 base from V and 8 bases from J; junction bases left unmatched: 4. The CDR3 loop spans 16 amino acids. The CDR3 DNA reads TGTGCCAGCAGCCAAGGGACAGGGGGCAACCATTCACCCCTCCACTTT. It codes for CASSQGTGGNHSPLHF.

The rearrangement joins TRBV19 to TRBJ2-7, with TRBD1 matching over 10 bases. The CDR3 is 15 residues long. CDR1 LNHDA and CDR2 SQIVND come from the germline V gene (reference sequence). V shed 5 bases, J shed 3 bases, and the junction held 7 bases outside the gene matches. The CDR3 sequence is CASSPRTGGIYEQYF. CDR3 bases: TGTGCCAGTAGTCCTAGGACAGGGGGAATCTACGAGCAGTACTTC.